This TCR beta chain was sequenced in a study of blood T cell repertoires in COVID-19. Study at large: The analysed material was cDNA or gDNA that came from T cells, B-cell-depleted T cells, or PBMCs.

Trimming took 2 bases from V and 5 from J, leaving 13 bases between them. Per germline, CDR1 SGHRS and CDR2 YFSETQ. The CDR3 is 14 amino acids. The Seattle patients, enrolled during active infection, were followed longitudinally. In the authors' workflow: For nucleated cells, counts were estimated from reference gene primer amplification. Clones were read by immunoSEQ multiplex PCR, and TCRdb kept only the in-frame ones, dropping some. V and J calls and clone size are as listed in that table; D and trimming were resolved from the DNA. The sample has 200,000 to 250,000 clones, approximately 80% seen once.

The sequence was obtained from a woman of 80 years or more with COVID-19, enrolled during active disease. The gene calls are TRBV5-1 and TRBJ2-5; tentative D call: TRBD1 (5 bases). Sequenced sample: peripheral blood. CDR3 loop: CASSFAGNSETQYF. The CDR3 DNA reads as TGCGCCAGCAGCTTCGCAGGGAACTCGGAGACCCAGTACTTC.